This TCR beta chain derives from a study of cytomegalovirus exposure and HLA in healthy donors. Study-wide results and limits: Reportedly, diagnosis of cytomegalovirus status by the classifier showed high specificity and sensitivity.

The junction had 9 bases not matched to a gene; V was cut back by 4 bases and J by 1 base. The CDR3 consists of 17 residues. Germline-derived CDR1 and CDR2 are SGHNT and YYREEE (reference sequence). This clone has only a few counts. Its antigen is undetermined. Primers for the PCR totalled 60 Vbeta and 13 Jbeta. Repertoires were generated with immunoSEQ multiplex PCR, while TCRdb's copy carries only in-frame clones and drops some. This sample has roughly 100,000 clones, with roughly 74% found just once. What was sequenced was PBMCs. The receptor was isolated from a woman between 40 and 55 years old in good health and CMV-seronegative. The chain employs TRBV5-4 and TRBJ2-1; 9 bases match TRBD2. The CDR3 is CASSRGRLAESYNEQFF. The CDR3 region has the DNA TGTGCCAGCAGCCGGGGGCGACTAGCGGAGTCCTACAATGAGCAGTTCTTC.